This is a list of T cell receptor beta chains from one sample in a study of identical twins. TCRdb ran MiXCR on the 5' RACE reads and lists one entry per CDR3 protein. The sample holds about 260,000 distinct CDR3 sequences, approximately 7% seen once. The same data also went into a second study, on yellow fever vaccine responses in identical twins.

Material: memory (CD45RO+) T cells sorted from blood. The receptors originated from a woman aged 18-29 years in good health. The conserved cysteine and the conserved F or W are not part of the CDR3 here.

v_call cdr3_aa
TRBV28 ASRDLSVANEQF
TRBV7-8 ASSAGGSNTEAF
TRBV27 ASSLFPIAGGSYNEQF
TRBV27 ASSIRLNTEAS
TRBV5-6 ASSSGAELYGYT
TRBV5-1 ASSLGDRFDDEQF
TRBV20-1 SARYRGDGYT
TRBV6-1 ASRRTGEPGELF
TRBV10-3 AISESSLAAKSSYNEQF
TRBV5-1 ASSLGTSGGGSFYEQY
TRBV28 ASSLLTGGVRNTEAF
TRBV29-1 SVEAGGVGQPQH
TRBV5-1 ASSLPSGGFNEQF
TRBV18 ASSAGQNTEAF
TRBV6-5 ASSYLAESYGYT
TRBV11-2 ASSPRTGGEVYGYT
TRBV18 ASRGEGGNQPQH
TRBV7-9 ASSSWRGSGNTIY
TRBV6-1 ASGAPRRETQY
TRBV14 ASSQAGKWGSGYT
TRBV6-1 ASTVRGQTGTSRYNEQF
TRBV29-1 SVEGVVASGTGEQF
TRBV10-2 ASSETSSNEQF
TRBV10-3 AISDPKSGNTIY
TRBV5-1 ASSLAGRVDSPLH
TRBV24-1 ATSDHKIRQFSEQF
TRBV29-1 SVKGGGLLDTQY
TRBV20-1 SARVREVIYNEQF
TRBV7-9 ASSLEHNYNEQF
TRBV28 ASSTVYSNQPQH
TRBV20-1 SAKTVYYGYT
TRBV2 ASSVGDEQF
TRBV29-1 SVRPGGVETQY
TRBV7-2 ASSLRGPPAEAF
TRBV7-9 ASRPKGQGTYEQY
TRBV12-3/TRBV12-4 ASSQEGVSYNEQF
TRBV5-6 ASSFTFGGAEQY
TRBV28 ASSPPTGSYNEQF
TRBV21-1 ASKLRGGLEQY